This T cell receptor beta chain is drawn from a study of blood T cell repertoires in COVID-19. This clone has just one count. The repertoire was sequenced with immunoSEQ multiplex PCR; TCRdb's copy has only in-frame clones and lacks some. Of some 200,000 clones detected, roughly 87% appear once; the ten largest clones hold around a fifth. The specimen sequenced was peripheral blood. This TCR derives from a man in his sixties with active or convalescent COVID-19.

The CDR3 DNA is TGTGCCAGCAGCCTTTTAAATTCACCCCTCCACTTT. Encoded protein: CASSLLNSPLHF. The chain has TRBV7-2 and TRBJ1-6; no reliable D call. The CDR3 has 12 amino acids. Germline CDR1 SGHTA, CDR2 FQGNSA. Deletions cut 5 bases from V and 7 bases from J, with 6 bases between.